These 28 T cell receptor beta chains were sequenced from one sample in a study of blood T cell repertoires in COVID-19. Data came from immunoSEQ multiplex PCR; TCRdb stores just in-frame clones and leaves some out. The table shows about 170,000 clones, with roughly 86% occurring only once. Material for sequencing was peripheral blood. The receptors come from a man aged 40-49 years who had recovered from COVID-19.

The J gene is TRBJ1-4, the V gene TRBV19; D uncertain. Germline lookup yields CDR1 LNHDA and CDR2 SQIVND (reference sequence). The CDR3 extends over 14 amino acids. V dropped 3 bases and J dropped 5 bases, with 10 bases sitting between them. The CDR3 DNA sequence: TGTGCCAGTAGTATTCAGGATCGGAATGAAAAACTGTTTTTT. Its translation: CASSIQDRNEKLFF.

J is TRBJ1-1 and V is TRBV29-1; the D gene is possibly TRBD1 (6 bases). V shed 4 bases and J shed 4 bases, with 16 bases lying between them. The germline gives CDR1 SQVTM, CDR2 ANQGSEA. The CDR3 spans 14 residues. Written as DNA, the CDR3 is TGCAGCGTTGCCCCACAGGCGGGGGCCACTGAAGCTTTCTTT. Translated: CSVAPQAGATEAFF.

The rearrangement links TRBV10-3 to TRBJ2-7; 11 bases are shared with TRBD1. The CDR3 runs 13 residues. Germline CDR1 and CDR2: ENHRY and SYGVKD. Trimming at V came to 7 bases and at J to 7 bases, leaving 6 bases not matched to a gene. The CDR3 is CAITGTGGEEQYF. The CDR3 DNA follows: TGTGCCATCACTGGGACAGGGGGTGAGGAGCAGTACTTC.

The rearrangement uses TRBV7-6 and TRBJ2-3, with D tentatively TRBD2 (7 bases). Looked up from germline, CDR1 is SGHVS and CDR2 is FNYEAQ. CDR3 length: 13 amino acids. The V end was cut by 6 bases, the J end by 6 bases, with 13 bases between. The CDR3 bases are TGTGCCAGCAGAACCGAGGGGGGGGATACGCAGTATTTT. It is translated as CASRTEGGDTQYF.

This chain connects TRBV11-2 to TRBJ2-3, with D perhaps TRBD1 (5 bases). The germline V and J ends were trimmed by 3 bases and 5 bases, with 12 bases remaining between them. Germline CDR1 and CDR2: SGHAT and FQNNGV. This CDR3 is 14 amino acids long. The CDR3 here is CASSLGQYGDTQYF. Written as DNA, the CDR3 is TGTGCCAGCAGCTTGGGGCAGTACGGAGATACGCAGTATTTT. The full variable domain, in which reference TRBV11-2 and TRBJ2-3 provide the parts outside the CDR3, is EAGVAQSPRYKIIEKRQSVAFWCNPISGHATLYWYQQILGQGPKLLIQFQNNGVVDDSQLPKDRFSAERLKGVDSTLKIQPAKLEDSAVYLCASSLGQYGDTQYFGPGTRLTVL.

This chain links TRBV28 with TRBJ1-5; D unclear. The V end was cut by 3 bases, the J end by 3 bases, with 9 bases between. The germline CDR1 and CDR2 sequences are MDHEN and SYDVKM. CDR3 size: 14 residues. The CDR3: CASSFGSFNQPQHF. The CDR3 nucleotides read TGTGCCAGCAGTTTCGGGAGCTTCAATCAGCCCCAGCATTTT.

The gene calls are TRBV6-6 and TRBJ2-5, with D possibly matching TRBD2 (6 bases). Trimming left V 7 bases short and J 5 bases short, with 14 bases between. The germline CDR1 and CDR2 sequences are MNHNY and SVGAGI (reference sequence). CDR3 length: 13 amino acids. The CDR3 is CASKPGAGETQYF. CDR3 DNA sequence: TGTGCCAGCAAGCCCGGCGCGGGGGAGACCCAGTACTTC.

The chain combines TRBV6-2 or TRBV6-3 with TRBJ1-1, with D perhaps TRBD1 (6 bases). This CDR3 has 16 residues. Germline loops: CDR1 MNHEY, CDR2 SVGEGT. Trimming removed 4 bases at V and 0 bases at J, with 15 bases between. This chain's CDR3 is CASSFARGEMNTEAFF. In nucleotides, the CDR3 is TGTGCCAGCAGTTTCGCCAGGGGAGAAATGAACACTGAAGCTTTCTTT.

J is TRBJ1-5 and V is TRBV6-6; maybe TRBD1 (6 bases). CDR3 length: 14 amino acids. The V end lost 5 bases, the J end lost 1 base, and 9 bases lay between the germline ends. The germline V gene has CDR1 MNHNY and CDR2 SVGAGI (reference sequence). In DNA form, the CDR3 reads TGTGCCAGCAGTCAGGGGTTGAGCAATCAGCCCCAGCATTTT. Encoded protein: CASSQGLSNQPQHF.

V is TRBV6-5 and J is TRBJ2-5; D gene unclear. Germline lookup yields CDR1 MNHEY and CDR2 SVGAGI. This CDR3 is built from 13 residues. V gave up 6 bases and J gave up 2 bases, with 10 bases separating them. CDR3 nucleotides: TGTGCCAGCAGACCGAGACTTCAAGAGACCCAGTACTTC. Its translation is CASRPRLQETQYF.

The rearrangement joins TRBV4-3 to TRBJ2-1; 9 nucleotides agree with TRBD2. The CDR3 is 20 residues long. The J segment lost 2 bases and the V segment lost 1 base, leaving 15 bases of the junction unmatched. Germline values: CDR1 LGHNA, CDR2 YSLEER. Here the CDR3 DNA reads TGCGCCAGCAGCCAAGCCCCTCCGTGGGAGGCGGGGGGGCCCTACAATGAGCAGTTCTTC. Translating it yields CASSQAPPWEAGGPYNEQFF.

The genes are TRBV6-2 or TRBV6-3 and TRBJ2-6; TRBD2 might be the D (6 bases). Germline V gene data show CDR1 as MNHEY and CDR2 as SVGEGT. The CDR3 runs to 15 residues. The ends were cut back, 7 bases at V and 0 bases at J, with 10 bases in the middle. The CDR3 sequence is CASTPRDSGANVLTF. CDR3 sequence (DNA): TGTGCCAGCACCCCGCGGGACTCTGGGGCCAACGTCCTGACTTTC.

V gene TRBV2 combines with J gene TRBJ2-1, with 11 positions matching TRBD2. The CDR3 sequence is 16 residues long. Germline loops: CDR1 SNHLY, CDR2 FYNNEI. The trim removed 6 bases at V and 1 base at J, leaving 5 bases unmatched. CDR3 nucleotide sequence: TGTGCCAGCAGATTAGCGGGGGGGGCGTCCTACAATGAGCAGTTCTTC. Its protein product is CASRLAGGASYNEQFF.

The rearrangement joins TRBV12-3 or TRBV12-4 to TRBJ2-7; tentatively, D is TRBD1 (5 bases). CDR3 length equals 13 residues. Trimming removed 5 bases at V and 2 bases at J, with 10 bases between. CDR3 region: CASSKQETYEQYF. In DNA form, the CDR3 reads TGTGCCAGCAGTAAACAGGAGACCTACGAGCAGTACTTC.

The chain links TRBV6-5 to TRBJ2-7; D not resolved. The CDR3 covers 15 residues. With 2 bases removed from V and 4 bases from J, the gap between germline ends came to 15 bases. Germline V CDR1 and CDR2: MNHEY, SVGAGI. The CDR3 reads CASSYAERRHYEQYF. CDR3 DNA sequence: TGTGCCAGCAGTTACGCTGAAAGGCGGCATTACGAGCAGTACTTC.

V gene TRBV2 combines with J gene TRBJ2-3; 8 bases match TRBD2. With V trimmed by 6 bases and J by 8 bases, 13 bases remained unmatched. The germline V gene has CDR1 SNHLY and CDR2 FYNNEI. The CDR3 is 15 amino acids. The CDR3 protein is CASSVLATSVGTQYF. As DNA, the CDR3 is TGTGCCAGCAGCGTGCTAGCGACTAGCGTAGGTACGCAGTATTTT.

Here the CDR3 reads CASSPGTLIGQPQHF. The CDR3 region has the DNA TGTGCCAGCAGTCCCGGGACACTCATAGGGCAGCCCCAGCATTTT. This rearrangement joins TRBV6-5 to TRBJ1-5; possibly TRBD1 for D (6 bases). Germline V gene lookup returns CDR1 MNHEY and CDR2 SVGAGI. This CDR3 contains 15 residues. The V and J ends lost 5 bases and 7 bases respectively, with 18 bases between them.

The genes are TRBV2 and TRBJ2-7, with unresolved D. This CDR3 spans 13 amino acids. The ends were cut back, 5 bases at V and 0 bases at J, with 8 bases in the middle. CDR1 and CDR2 (germline): SNHLY, FYNNEI. In DNA, the CDR3 is TGTGCCAGCAGTTTAAGGAGCTCCTACGAGCAGTACTTC. This sequence encodes CASSLRSSYEQYF.

This chain links TRBV7-9 with TRBJ2-3, with 14 bases lining up with TRBD2. Germline lookup yields CDR1 SEHNR and CDR2 FQNEAQ (reference sequence). This CDR3 region has 16 residues. The trim removed 5 bases at V and 5 bases at J, leaving 6 bases unmatched. The DNA of the CDR3 is TGTGCCAGCAGCCCGACTAGCGGGGGGGCCGAAGATACGCAGTATTTT. Translation gives CASSPTSGGAEDTQYF.

V gene TRBV2 combines with J gene TRBJ2-3, with 13 positions matching TRBD2. Germline trimming cut 6 bases from V and 0 bases from J; bases unmatched to any gene: 3. Looked up from germline, CDR1 is SNHLY and CDR2 is FYNNEI. The CDR3 consists of 16 residues. In DNA form, the CDR3 reads TGTGCCAGCAGGGCACTAGCGGGAGGGAGCACAGATACGCAGTATTTT. It translates to CASRALAGGSTDTQYF.

The chain couples TRBV3-1 (or the pseudogene TRBV3-2) to TRBJ2-7; D may be TRBD2 (5 bases). The V gene lost 1 base and the J gene lost 0 bases, with 10 bases spanning the gap. Looked up from germline, CDR1 is LGHDT and CDR2 is YNNKEL (reference sequence). The length of the CDR3 is 15 residues. CDR3 amino acids: CASSQVGSRSYEQYF. As DNA, the CDR3 is TGTGCCAGCAGCCAAGTAGGGAGCCGCTCCTACGAGCAGTACTTC.

This chain uses TRBV25-1 with TRBJ2-7; weak D call: TRBD1 (6 bases). In germline, CDR1 is MGHDK, CDR2 SYGVNS. This CDR3 region has 15 residues. Deletions cut 2 bases from V and 3 bases from J, with 14 bases between. The CDR3, as DNA: TGTGCCAGCAGTGAAGGACGGCAGGGGCTCTACGAGCAGTACTTC. Amino acids: CASSEGRQGLYEQYF.

The J gene is TRBJ2-5, the V gene TRBV3-1 (or the pseudogene TRBV3-2); D is uncertain. The CDR3 runs to 12 residues. CDR1 LGHDT and CDR2 YNNKEL come from the germline V gene (reference sequence). With 4 bases removed from V and 1 base from J, the gap between germline ends came to 4 bases. This CDR3 is CASSPFQETQYF. The CDR3 DNA follows: TGTGCCAGCAGCCCCTTCCAAGAGACCCAGTACTTC.

The chain links TRBV19 to TRBJ2-3; 7 bases are shared with TRBD2. The CDR3 contains 14 residues. Per germline, CDR1 LNHDA and CDR2 SQIVND (reference sequence). V lost 3 bases and J lost 1; bases outside the gene matches: 1. The CDR3: CASSIRGGTDTQYF. The CDR3 region has the DNA TGTGCCAGTAGTATCCGGGGGGGCACAGATACGCAGTATTTT.

The chain joins TRBV7-2 to TRBJ2-1; 9 bases are a match to TRBD1. Germline-derived CDR1 and CDR2 are SGHTA and FQGNSA. V gave up 7 bases and J gave up 4 bases; unmatched junction bases: 8. This CDR3 spans 15 amino acids. CDR3 in DNA: TGTGCCAGCAAAGCGGGACAGGGCCCTTACAATGAGCAGTTCTTC. It codes for CASKAGQGPYNEQFF.

The V call is TRBV2, the J call TRBJ1-4; the match to TRBD1 covers 7 bases. V lost 11 bases, J lost 3 bases, and 9 bases stayed unmatched. This CDR3 comprises 14 residues. In germline, CDR1 is SNHLY, CDR2 FYNNEI. In DNA form, the CDR3 reads TGTGCCGGCTTTACCGGGACAGCTAATGAAAAACTGTTTTTT. Its translation: CAGFTGTANEKLFF.

This clone was counted once. V and J are TRBV11-2 and TRBJ2-4; D perhaps matches TRBD2 (6 bases). The V end lost 4 bases, the J end lost 8 bases, and 15 bases lay between the germline ends. Germline V CDR1 and CDR2: SGHAT, FQNNGV. The CDR3 has 14 amino acids. The CDR3 DNA sequence: TGTGCCAGCAGCTGGAGGGGTTGGGGGGACATTCAGTACTTC. The encoded protein is CASSWRGWGDIQYF.

The genes are TRBV7-6 and TRBJ1-3, with D uncertain. Germline loops: CDR1 SGHVS, CDR2 FNYEAQ. The CDR3 spans 13 residues. The V end was cut by 8 bases, the J end by 0 bases, with 8 bases between. CDR3: CASSVSSGNTIYF. DNA for the CDR3: TGTGCCAGCTCGGTTAGCTCTGGAAACACCATATATTTT.